This entry lists 16 T cell receptor beta chains sequenced from one sample in a study of graft-versus-host responses after intestinal transplantation. Some clones are missing from TCRdb's copy, which holds only in-frame ones; the method was immunoSEQ multiplex PCR. The data contain just over 95,000 clones, approximately 90% of them seen just once; the ten biggest clones take up approximately 0.18%. Antigen specificity for these receptors is unknown. The sequences come from unstimulated CD4+ T cells sorted from spleen or lymph node cells, collected before intestinal transplant. The origin of the receptors is a human donor who received an intestinal transplant.

V gene TRBV14 combines with J gene TRBJ2-7; 9 nucleotides agree with TRBD1. The germline gives CDR1 SGHDN, CDR2 FVKESK. The CDR3 extends over 15 amino acids. V lost 1 base, J lost 4 bases, and 5 bases stayed unmatched. CDR3 sequence: CASSQGRTGVYEQYF. The DNA for the CDR3 is TGTGCCAGCAGCCAAGGAAGGACAGGGGTGTACGAGCAGTACTTC.

The genes are TRBV7-2 and TRBJ2-3; 9 bases align to TRBD2. V was clipped by 11 bases and J by 3 bases; unmatched bases: 9. Germline V lookup: CDR1 SGHTA, CDR2 FQGNSA. The CDR3 contains 14 residues. The CDR3 is CASGGRAWTDTQYF. The DNA for the CDR3 is TGTGCCTCGGGCGGGAGGGCATGGACAGATACGCAGTATTTT. Using reference TRBV7-2 and TRBJ2-3 for the parts outside the CDR3, the full variable domain is GAGVSQSPSNKVTEKGKDVELRCDPISGHTALYWYRQSLGQGLEFLIYFQGNSAPDKSGLPSDRFSAERTGGSVSTLTIQRTQQEDSAVYLCASGGRAWTDTQYFGPGTRLTVL.

CDR3 DNA: TGTGCCAGCAGCTTAGGTGCAGGCTATGGCTACACCTTC. Translated: CASSLGAGYGYTF. The chain combines TRBV7-9 with TRBJ1-2; D uncertain. V lost 1 base to trimming and J lost 4 bases, with 7 bases between them. This CDR3 comprises 13 residues. CDR1 is SEHNR and CDR2 is FQNEAQ in the germline V gene (reference sequence).

This sequence joins TRBV28 and TRBJ2-3, with TRBD2 matching 11 bases. The CDR3 contains 16 residues. Germline CDR1 and CDR2: MDHEN and SYDVKM. The J segment lost 3 bases and the V segment lost 6 bases, leaving 8 bases of the junction unmatched. The CDR3: CASRGGSGRATDTQYF. The CDR3 coding sequence is TGTGCCAGCAGGGGGGGTAGCGGGAGGGCAACAGATACGCAGTATTTT.

This chain joins TRBV5-4 and TRBJ2-5; D possibly corresponds to TRBD2 (6 bases). The J call may not be correct, given that the DNA end is closer to TRBJ2-7. Germline lookup yields CDR1 SGHNT and CDR2 YYREEE (reference sequence). The CDR3 runs to 13 residues. The CDR3 nucleotides read TGTGCCAGCAGCTTGATTGGAGGGTACGAGCAGTACTTC. Translating it yields CASSLIGGYEQYF.

V gene TRBV5-1 combines with J gene TRBJ2-5; TRBD1 matches at 7 bases. This CDR3 contains 16 residues. Germline V gene data show CDR1 as SGHRS and CDR2 as YFSETQ. Unmatched junction bases numbered 12, after V lost 5 bases and J lost 2 bases. CDR3 nucleotide sequence: TGCGCCAGCAGAATAACAGGGGCTAGTCTTCAAGAGACCCAGTACTTC. Residues: CASRITGASLQETQYF.

A single count supports this clone. The chain carries TRBV30 and TRBJ1-1, with D tentatively TRBD1 (5 bases). The CDR3 sequence is 13 residues long. Germline CDR1 and CDR2: GTSNPN and SVGIG (reference sequence). V gave up 1 base and J gave up 0 bases, with 6 bases separating them. The CDR3 loop reads CAWSAGLNTEAFF. The DNA of the CDR3 is TGTGCCTGGAGTGCAGGGCTGAACACTGAAGCTTTCTTT.

This clone appeared a single time. The chain recombines TRBV7-3 with TRBJ2-1; 10 nucleotides align to TRBD2. With 4 bases clipped from V and 5 bases from J, the junction kept 17 bases outside the gene matches. The germline V gene has CDR1 SGHTA and CDR2 FQGTGA. The CDR3 is 19 residues long. CDR3 protein: CASSSSIRKSSGGHNEQFF. The CDR3 DNA sequence: TGTGCCAGCAGCTCCTCTATACGTAAGTCTAGCGGGGGCCACAATGAGCAGTTCTTC.

The CDR3 DNA sequence: TGTGCCAGCAGTAGGGACAGCTATAATGAAAAACTGTTTTTT. This translates into CASSRDSYNEKLFF. V and J are TRBV6-1 and TRBJ1-4; TRBD1 agrees at 7 bases. From germline, CDR1 is MNHNS and CDR2 SASEGT. The CDR3 is made up of 14 amino acids. Trimming at V came to 5 bases and at J to 4 bases, leaving 4 bases not matched to a gene.

CDR3 in amino acids: CASSKGKQGATVQPQHF. The CDR3 DNA reads as TGTGCCAGCAGCAAGGGTAAACAGGGGGCAACGGTTCAGCCCCAGCATTTT. This chain links TRBV21-1 with TRBJ1-5; the DNA was not used to check the table's D call, TRBD1. TRBV21-1 is a known pseudogene. The CDR3 length is 17 residues.

The V and J genes are TRBV7-2 and TRBJ1-1, with 9 bases lining up with TRBD1. This CDR3 region has 16 residues. V was clipped by 5 bases and J by 1 base; unmatched bases: 8. Per the germline V gene, CDR1 is SGHTA and CDR2 is FQGNSA. Written as DNA, the CDR3 is TGTGCCAGCAGCGGGGGACAGGGTCGACGGAACACTGAAGCTTTCTTT. Translated: CASSGGQGRRNTEAFF.

This chain joins TRBV7-6 and TRBJ1-4; D not resolved. Trimming took off 3 bases at V and 3 bases at J, with 11 bases between the two ends. CDR3 length: 15 amino acids. Germline V gene lookup returns CDR1 SGHVS and CDR2 FNYEAQ. The CDR3 nucleotides read TGTGCCAGCAGCTTTACGGGGTCTCCTAATGAAAAACTGTTTTTT. The encoded protein is CASSFTGSPNEKLFF.

This clone came up a few times. V is TRBV28 and J is TRBJ2-3, with D maybe TRBD1 (6 bases). There are 14 residues in the CDR3. Trimming cost V 6 bases and J 1 base, with 11 bases left between them. CDR1 is MDHEN and CDR2 is SYDVKM in the germline V gene. The CDR3 DNA reads as TGTGCCAGCAGGTTACAGGGCCGCACAGATACGCAGTATTTT. It codes for CASRLQGRTDTQYF.

The rearrangement links TRBV27 to TRBJ1-5; TRBD1 matches 8 bases. The germline CDR1 and CDR2 sequences are MNHEY and SMNVEV (reference sequence). CDR3 size: 14 residues. J lost 4 bases, V lost 6 bases, and 5 bases had no gene match. The CDR3 DNA follows: TGTGCCAGCAGCCGGGACAGGAGGAATCAGCCCCAGCATTTT. Its translation is CASSRDRRNQPQHF.

The chain carries TRBV7-2 and TRBJ2-3; TRBD2 matches at 14 bases. The V gene's germline CDR1 is SGHTA and CDR2 FQGNSA. With V trimmed by 5 bases and J by 6 bases, 7 bases remained unmatched. The CDR3 extends over 16 amino acids. Here the CDR3 reads CASSPGLAGAVDTQYF. The CDR3, as DNA: TGTGCCAGCAGCCCGGGACTAGCGGGAGCGGTGGATACGCAGTATTTT.

V usage is TRBV2 and J usage is TRBJ2-2, with 8 bases aligning to TRBD1. Trimming took 2 bases from V and 5 from J; bases not matched to a gene: 7. CDR3 length equals 16 residues. CDR1 and CDR2 (germline): SNHLY, FYNNEI. The CDR3: CASSERGQGWTGELFF. The CDR3 DNA is TGTGCCAGCAGTGAACGTGGACAGGGATGGACCGGGGAGCTGTTTTTT. Filled out from reference TRBV2 and TRBJ2-2, the complete variable domain reads EPEVTQTPSHQVTQMGQEVILRCVPISNHLYFYWYRQILGQKVEFLVSFYNNEISEKSEIFDDQFSVERPDGSNFTLKIRSTKLEDSAMYFCASSERGQGWTGELFFGEGSRLTVL.